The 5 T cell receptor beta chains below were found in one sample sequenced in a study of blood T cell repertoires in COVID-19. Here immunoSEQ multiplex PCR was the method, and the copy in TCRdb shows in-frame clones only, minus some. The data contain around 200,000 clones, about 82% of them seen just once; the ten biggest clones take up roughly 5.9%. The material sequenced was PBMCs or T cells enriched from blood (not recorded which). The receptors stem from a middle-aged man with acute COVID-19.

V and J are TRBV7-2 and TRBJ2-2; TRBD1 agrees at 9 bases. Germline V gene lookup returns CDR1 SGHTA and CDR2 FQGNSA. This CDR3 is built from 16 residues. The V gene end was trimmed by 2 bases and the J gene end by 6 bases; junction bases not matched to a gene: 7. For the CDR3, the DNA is TGTGCCAGCAGCTTAATGCCGACAGGGGGGGCCGGGGAGCTGTTTTTT. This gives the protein CASSLMPTGGAGELFF. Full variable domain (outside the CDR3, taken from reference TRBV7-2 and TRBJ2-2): GAGVSQSPSNKVTEKGKDVELRCDPISGHTALYWYRQSLGQGLEFLIYFQGNSAPDKSGLPSDRFSAERTGGSVSTLTIQRTQQEDSAVYLCASSLMPTGGAGELFFGEGSRLTVL.

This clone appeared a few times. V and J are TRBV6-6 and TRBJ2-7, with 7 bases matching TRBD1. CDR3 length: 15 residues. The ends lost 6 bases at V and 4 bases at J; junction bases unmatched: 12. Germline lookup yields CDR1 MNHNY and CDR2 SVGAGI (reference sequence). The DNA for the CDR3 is TGTGCCAGCAGCTCCCTCGGCAGGGGGAAGTACGAGCAGTACTTC. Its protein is CASSSLGRGKYEQYF.

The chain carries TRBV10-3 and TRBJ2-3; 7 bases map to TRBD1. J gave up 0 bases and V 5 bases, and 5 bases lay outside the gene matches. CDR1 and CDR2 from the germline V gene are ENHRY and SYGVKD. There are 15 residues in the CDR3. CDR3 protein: CAISSGTDSTDTQYF. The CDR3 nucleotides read TGTGCCATCAGTTCCGGGACAGACAGCACAGATACGCAGTATTTT.

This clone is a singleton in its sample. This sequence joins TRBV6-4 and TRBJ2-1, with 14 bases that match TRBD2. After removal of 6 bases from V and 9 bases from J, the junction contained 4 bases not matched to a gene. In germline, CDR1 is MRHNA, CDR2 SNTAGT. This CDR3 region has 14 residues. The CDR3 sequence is CASSSGTSGSEQFF. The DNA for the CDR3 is TGTGCCAGCAGCTCCGGGACTAGCGGGAGTGAGCAGTTCTTC.

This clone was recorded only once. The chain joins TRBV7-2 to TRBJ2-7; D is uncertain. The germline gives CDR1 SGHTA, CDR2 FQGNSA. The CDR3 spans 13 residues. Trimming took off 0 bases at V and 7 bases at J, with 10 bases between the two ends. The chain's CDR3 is CASSLALLREQYF. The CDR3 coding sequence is TGTGCCAGCAGCTTAGCCCTACTTAGAGAGCAGTACTTC. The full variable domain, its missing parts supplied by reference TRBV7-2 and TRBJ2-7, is GAGVSQSPSNKVTEKGKDVELRCDPISGHTALYWYRQSLGQGLEFLIYFQGNSAPDKSGLPSDRFSAERTGGSVSTLTIQRTQQEDSAVYLCASSLALLREQYFGPGTRLTVT.